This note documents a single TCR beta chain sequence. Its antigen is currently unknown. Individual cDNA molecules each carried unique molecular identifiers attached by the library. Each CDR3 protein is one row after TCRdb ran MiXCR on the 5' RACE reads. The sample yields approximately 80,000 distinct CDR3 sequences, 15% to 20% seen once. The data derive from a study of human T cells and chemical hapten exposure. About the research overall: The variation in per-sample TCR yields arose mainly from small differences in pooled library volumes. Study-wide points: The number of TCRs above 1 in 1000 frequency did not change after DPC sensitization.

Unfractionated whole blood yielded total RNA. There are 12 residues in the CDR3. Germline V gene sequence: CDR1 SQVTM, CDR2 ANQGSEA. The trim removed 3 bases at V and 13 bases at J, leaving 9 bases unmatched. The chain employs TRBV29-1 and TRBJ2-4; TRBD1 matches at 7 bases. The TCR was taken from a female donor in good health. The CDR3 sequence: CSVETYRGQQYF. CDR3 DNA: TGCAGCGTTGAGACTTACAGGGGACAACAGTACTTC.